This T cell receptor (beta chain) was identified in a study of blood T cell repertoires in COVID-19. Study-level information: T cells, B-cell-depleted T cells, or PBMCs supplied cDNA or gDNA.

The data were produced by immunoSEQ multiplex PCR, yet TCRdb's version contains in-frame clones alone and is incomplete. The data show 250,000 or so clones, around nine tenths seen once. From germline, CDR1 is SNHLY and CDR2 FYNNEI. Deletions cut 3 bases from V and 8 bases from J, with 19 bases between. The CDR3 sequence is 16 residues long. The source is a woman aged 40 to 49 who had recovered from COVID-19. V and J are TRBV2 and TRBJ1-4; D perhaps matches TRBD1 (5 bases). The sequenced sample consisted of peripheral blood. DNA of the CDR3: TGTGCCAGCAGTGATTACTTCGGGGTCGGGGGAGAAAAACTGTTTTTT. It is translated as CASSDYFGVGGEKLFF. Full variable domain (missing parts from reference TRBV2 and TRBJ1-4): EPEVTQTPSHQVTQMGQEVILRCVPISNHLYFYWYRQILGQKVEFLVSFYNNEISEKSEIFDDQFSVERPDGSNFTLKIRSTKLEDSAMYFCASSDYFGVGGEKLFFGSGTQLSVL.